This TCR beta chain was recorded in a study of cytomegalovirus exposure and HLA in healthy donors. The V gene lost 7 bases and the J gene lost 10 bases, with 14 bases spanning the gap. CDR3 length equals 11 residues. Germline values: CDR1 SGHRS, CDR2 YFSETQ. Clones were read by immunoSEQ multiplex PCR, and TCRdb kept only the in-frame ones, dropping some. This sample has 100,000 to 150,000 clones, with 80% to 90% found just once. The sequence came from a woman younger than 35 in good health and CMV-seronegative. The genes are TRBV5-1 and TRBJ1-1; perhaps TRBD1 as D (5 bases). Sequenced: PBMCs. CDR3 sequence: CASLWGGIAFF. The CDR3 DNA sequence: TGCGCCAGCCTTTGGGGGGGAATAGCTTTCTTT.